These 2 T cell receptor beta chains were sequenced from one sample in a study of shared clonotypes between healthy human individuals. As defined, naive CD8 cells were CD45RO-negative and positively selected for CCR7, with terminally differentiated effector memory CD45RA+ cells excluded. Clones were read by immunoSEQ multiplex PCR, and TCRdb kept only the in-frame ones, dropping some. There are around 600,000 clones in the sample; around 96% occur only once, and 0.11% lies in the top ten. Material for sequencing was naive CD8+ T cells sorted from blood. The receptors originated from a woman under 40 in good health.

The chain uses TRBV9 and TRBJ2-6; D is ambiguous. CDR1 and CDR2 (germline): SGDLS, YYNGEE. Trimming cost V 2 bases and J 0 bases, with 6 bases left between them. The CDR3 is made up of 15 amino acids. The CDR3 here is CASSVRVSGANVLTF. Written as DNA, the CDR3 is TGTGCCAGCAGCGTGCGCGTCTCTGGGGCCAACGTCCTGACTTTC.

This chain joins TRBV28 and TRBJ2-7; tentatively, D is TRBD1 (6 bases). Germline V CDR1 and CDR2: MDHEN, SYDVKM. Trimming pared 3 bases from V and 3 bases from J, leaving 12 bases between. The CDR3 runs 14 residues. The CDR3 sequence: CASSFTRGHYEQYF. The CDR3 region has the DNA TGTGCCAGCAGTTTCACTCGGGGACACTACGAGCAGTACTTC.